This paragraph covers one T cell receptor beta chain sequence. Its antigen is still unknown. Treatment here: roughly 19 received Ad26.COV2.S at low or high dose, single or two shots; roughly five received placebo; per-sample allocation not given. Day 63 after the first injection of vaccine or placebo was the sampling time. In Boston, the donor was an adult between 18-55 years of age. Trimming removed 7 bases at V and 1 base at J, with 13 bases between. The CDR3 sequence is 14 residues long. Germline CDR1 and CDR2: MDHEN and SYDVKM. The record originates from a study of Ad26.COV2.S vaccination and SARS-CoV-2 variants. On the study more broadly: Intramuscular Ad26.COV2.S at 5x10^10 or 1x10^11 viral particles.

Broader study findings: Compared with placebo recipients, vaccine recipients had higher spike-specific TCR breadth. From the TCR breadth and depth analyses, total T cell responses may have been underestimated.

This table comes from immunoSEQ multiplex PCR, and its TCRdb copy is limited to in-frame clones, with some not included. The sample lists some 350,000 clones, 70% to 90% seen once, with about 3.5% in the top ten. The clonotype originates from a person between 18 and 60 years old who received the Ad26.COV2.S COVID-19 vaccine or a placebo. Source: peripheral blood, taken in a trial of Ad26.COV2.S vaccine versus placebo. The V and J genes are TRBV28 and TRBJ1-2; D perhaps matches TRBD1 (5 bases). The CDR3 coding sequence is TGTGCCAGCAAAAGGCAGGGCGTTAACTATGGCTACACCTTC. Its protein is CASKRQGVNYGYTF.